This T cell receptor (beta chain) was captured by sequencing in a study of blood T cell repertoires in COVID-19. The cohort comprised adults aged about 18 to 89 years residing in some 24 US areas. Participants were placed into cohorts based on the clinical history they reported. Recovery among Cohort 3 donors was established by two negative PCRs, clearance, or symptom resolution. Source study methods: The assay estimated nucleated cells by amplifying reference gene primers. Method: immunoSEQ multiplex PCR; TCRdb's copy keeps in-frame clones and lacks some. V and J calls and clone size are as listed in that table; D and trimming were resolved from the DNA. Counted here are approximately 490,000 clones, about 90% occurring once; the ten biggest clones make up under 0.85%. Germline values: CDR1 SGHKS, CDR2 YYEKEE (reference sequence). The V end was cut by 0 bases, the J end by 4 bases, with 17 bases between. The CDR3 is made up of 17 amino acids.

The chain recombines TRBV5-5 with TRBJ2-1; D may be TRBD2 (6 bases). This clonotype was sampled from a woman younger than 30 who had recovered from COVID-19. What was sequenced was PBMCs or T cells enriched from blood (not recorded which). Here the CDR3 DNA reads TGTGCCAGCAGCTTGGTGGTGTCTGGCGGGGCGTACAATGAGCAGTTCTTC. Translating it yields CASSLVVSGGAYNEQFF.